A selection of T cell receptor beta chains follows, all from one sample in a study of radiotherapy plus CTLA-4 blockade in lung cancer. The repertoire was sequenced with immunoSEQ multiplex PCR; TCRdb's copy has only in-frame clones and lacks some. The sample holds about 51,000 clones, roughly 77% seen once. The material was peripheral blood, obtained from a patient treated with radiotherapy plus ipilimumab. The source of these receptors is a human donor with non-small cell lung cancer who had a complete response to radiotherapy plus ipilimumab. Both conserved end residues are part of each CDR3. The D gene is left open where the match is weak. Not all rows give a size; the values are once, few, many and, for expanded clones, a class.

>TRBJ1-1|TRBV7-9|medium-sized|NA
TGTGCCAGCAGTCAGCCCGGGACTGAAGCTTTCTTT
CASSQPGTEAFF
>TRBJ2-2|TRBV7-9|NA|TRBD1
TGTGCCAGCAGGACAGGGCCCGGGGAGCTGTTTTTT
CASRTGPGELFF
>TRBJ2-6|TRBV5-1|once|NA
TGCGCCAGCAGCCTTCGACAGGCCAGCTCTGGGGCCAACGTCCTGACTTTC
CASSLRQASSGANVLTF
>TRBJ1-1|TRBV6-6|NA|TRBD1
TGTGCCAGCAGTAGGACAGGGGCCACTGAAGCTTTCTTT
CASSRTGATEAFF
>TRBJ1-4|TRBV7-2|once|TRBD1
TGTGCCAGCAGCCCCTCAGGGGGCGTGGGAGAAAAACTGTTTTTT
CASSPSGGVGEKLFF
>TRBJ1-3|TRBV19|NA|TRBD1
TGTGCCAGTAGTAAAAACAGGGGCGCTGGAAACACCATATATTTT
CASSKNRGAGNTIYF
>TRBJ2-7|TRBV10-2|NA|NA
TGCGCCAGCAGTGAGCAGCGGATCTACGAGCAGTACTTC
CASSEQRIYEQYF
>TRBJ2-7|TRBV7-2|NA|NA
TGTGCCAGCAGCCCAGGGTTAACCTACGAGCAGTACTTC
CASSPGLTYEQYF
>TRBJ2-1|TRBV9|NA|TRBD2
TGTGCCAGCAGCGTAGATAGCGGGAGGAACAATGAGCAGTTCTTC
CASSVDSGRNNEQFF
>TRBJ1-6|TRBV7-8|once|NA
TGTGCCAGCAGCTTAGTGGGCAGGGCGGCCTATAATTCACCCCTCCACTTT
CASSLVGRAAYNSPLHF
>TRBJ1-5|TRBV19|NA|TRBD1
TGTGCCAGTAAGCGGGGGGCCGGGACAGGGGGCTTGGTCAGCAATCAGCCCCAGCATTTT
CASKRGAGTGGLVSNQPQHF
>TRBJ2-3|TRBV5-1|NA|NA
TGCGCCAGCAGCTTGGCAGGGGGGACGACAGATACGCAGTATTTT
CASSLAGGTTDTQYF
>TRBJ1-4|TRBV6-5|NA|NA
TGTGCCAGCAGTCCCCAAATGACTAATGAAAAACTGTTTTTT
CASSPQMTNEKLFF
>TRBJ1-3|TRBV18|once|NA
TGTGCCAGCTCATCGTGGTCTTACAGGGCAACTCTGGAAACACCATATGATTTT
CASSSWSYRATLETPYDF
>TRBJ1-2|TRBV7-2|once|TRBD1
TGTGCCAGCAGCTCCAGGACAGGCAAGGGATTAGTTGGCTACACCTTC
CASSSRTGKGLVGYTF
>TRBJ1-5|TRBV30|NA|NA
TGTGCCTGGAGTGTTCCCTCCCCAGGGTACAAAAATCAGCCCCAGCATTTT
CAWSVPSPGYKNQPQHF
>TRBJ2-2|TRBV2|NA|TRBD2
TGTGCCAGCTCTCGGACTAGCGGGAGAGGTACCGGGGAGCTGTTTTTT
CASSRTSGRGTGELFF
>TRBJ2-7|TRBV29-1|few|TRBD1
TGCAGCGTCGGGGACAGGGGGCTAGGGGGTCTCTACGAGCAGTACTTC
CSVGDRGLGGLYEQYF
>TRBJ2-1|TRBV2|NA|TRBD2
TGTGCCAGCAGTTCCCTAGCGGGAGTACAAAATGAGCAGTTCTTC
CASSSLAGVQNEQFF
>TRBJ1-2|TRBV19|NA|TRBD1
TGTGCCAGTAGTACGAGACAGGGATCCTATGGCTACACCTTC
CASSTRQGSYGYTF
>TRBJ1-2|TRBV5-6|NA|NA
TGTGCCAGCAGCCCGGACAGTAACTATGGCTACACCTTC
CASSPDSNYGYTF
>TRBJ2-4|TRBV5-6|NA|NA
TGTGCCAGCATACCCTGGGGGCGGGAAAACATTCAGTACTTC
CASIPWGRENIQYF
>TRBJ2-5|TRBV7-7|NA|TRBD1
TGTGCTAGCAGCACGGGGACAGGGGGGGAGACCCAGTACTTC
CASSTGTGGETQYF
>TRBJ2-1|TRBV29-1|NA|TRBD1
TGCAGCGTTGGGACAGGGATGGGATACAATGAGCAGTTCTTC
CSVGTGMGYNEQFF
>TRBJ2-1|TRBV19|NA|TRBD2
TGTGCCAGTAGTATAGATCGGGGGGGCGGTGAGCAGTTCTTC
CASSIDRGGGEQFF
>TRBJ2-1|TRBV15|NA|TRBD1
TGTGCCACCAGCAGGAGACAGGGAGCCTACAATGAGCAGTTCTTC
CATSRRQGAYNEQFF
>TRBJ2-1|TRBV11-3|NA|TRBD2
TGTGCCAGCAGCGGGACTAGCGGGGGGAACTCCTACAATGAGCAGTTCTTC
CASSGTSGGNSYNEQFF